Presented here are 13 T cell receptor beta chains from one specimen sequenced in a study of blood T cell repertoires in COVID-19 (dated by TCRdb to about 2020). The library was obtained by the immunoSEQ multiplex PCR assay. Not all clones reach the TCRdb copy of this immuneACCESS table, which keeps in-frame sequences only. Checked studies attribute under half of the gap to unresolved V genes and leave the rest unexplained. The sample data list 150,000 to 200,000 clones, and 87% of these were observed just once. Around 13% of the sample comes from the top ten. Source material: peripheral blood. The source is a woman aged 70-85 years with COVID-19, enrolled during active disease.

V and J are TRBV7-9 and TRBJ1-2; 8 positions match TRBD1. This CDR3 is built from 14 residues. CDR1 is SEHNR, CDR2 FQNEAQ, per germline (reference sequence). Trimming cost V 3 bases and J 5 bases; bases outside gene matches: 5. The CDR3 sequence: CASSFGGTGYGYTF. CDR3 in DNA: TGTGCCAGCAGCTTTGGGGGGACAGGTTATGGCTACACCTTC. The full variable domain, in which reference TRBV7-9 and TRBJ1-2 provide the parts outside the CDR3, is DTGVSQNPRHKITKRGQNVTFRCDPISEHNRLYWYRQTLGQGPEFLTYFQNEAQLEKSRLLSDRFSAERPKGSFSTLEIQRTEQGDSAMYLCASSFGGTGYGYTFGSGTRLTVV.

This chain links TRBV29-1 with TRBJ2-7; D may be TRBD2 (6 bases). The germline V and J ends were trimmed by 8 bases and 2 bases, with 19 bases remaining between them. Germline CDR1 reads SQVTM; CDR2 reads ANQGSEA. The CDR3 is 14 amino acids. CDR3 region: CSPTSGTYTYEQYF. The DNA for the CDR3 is TGCAGCCCCACATCTGGGACTTATACCTACGAGCAGTACTTC.

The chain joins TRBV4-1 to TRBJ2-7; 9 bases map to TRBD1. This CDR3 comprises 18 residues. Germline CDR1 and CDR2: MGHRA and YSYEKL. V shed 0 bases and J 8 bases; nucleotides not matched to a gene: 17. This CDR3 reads CASSQDQAVGTGSTKQYF. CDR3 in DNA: TGCGCCAGCAGCCAAGATCAGGCTGTGGGGACAGGGAGTACTAAGCAGTACTTC.

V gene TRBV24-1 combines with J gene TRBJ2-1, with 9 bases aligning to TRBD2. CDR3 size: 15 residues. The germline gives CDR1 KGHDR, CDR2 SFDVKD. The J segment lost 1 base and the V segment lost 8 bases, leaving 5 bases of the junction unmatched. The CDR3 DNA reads TGTGCCACCACGGCGGGAGGGCAGTCCTACAATGAGCAGTTCTTC. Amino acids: CATTAGGQSYNEQFF.

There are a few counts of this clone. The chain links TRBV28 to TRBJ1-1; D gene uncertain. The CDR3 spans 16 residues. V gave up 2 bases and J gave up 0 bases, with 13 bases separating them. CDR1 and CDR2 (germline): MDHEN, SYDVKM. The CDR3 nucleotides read TGTGCCAGCAGTTTAGCATGGCAGGAAATGAACACTGAAGCTTTCTTT. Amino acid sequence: CASSLAWQEMNTEAFF.

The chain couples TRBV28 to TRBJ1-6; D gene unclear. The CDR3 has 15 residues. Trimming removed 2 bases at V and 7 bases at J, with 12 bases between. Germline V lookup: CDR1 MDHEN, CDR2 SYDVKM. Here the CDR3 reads CASSLDIKTNSPLHF. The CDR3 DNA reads TGTGCCAGCAGTTTAGACATAAAGACCAATTCACCCCTCCACTTT.

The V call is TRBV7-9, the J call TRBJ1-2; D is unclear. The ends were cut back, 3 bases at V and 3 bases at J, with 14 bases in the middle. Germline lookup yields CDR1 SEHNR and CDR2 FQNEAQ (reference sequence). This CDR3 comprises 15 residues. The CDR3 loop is CASSLPQSVYYGYTF. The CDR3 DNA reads TGTGCCAGCAGCTTGCCCCAGTCAGTGTACTATGGCTACACCTTC. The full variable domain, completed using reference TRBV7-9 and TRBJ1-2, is DTGVSQNPRHKITKRGQNVTFRCDPISEHNRLYWYRQTLGQGPEFLTYFQNEAQLEKSRLLSDRFSAERPKGSFSTLEIQRTEQGDSAMYLCASSLPQSVYYGYTFGSGTRLTVV.

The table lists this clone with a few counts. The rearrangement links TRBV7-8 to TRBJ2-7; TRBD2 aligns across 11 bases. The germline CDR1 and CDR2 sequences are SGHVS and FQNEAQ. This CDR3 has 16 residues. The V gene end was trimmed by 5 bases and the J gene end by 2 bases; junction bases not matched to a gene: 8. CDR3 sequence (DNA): TGTGCCAGCAGCCGAACCGGGACTAGCGGAGCCTACGAGCAGTACTTC. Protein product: CASSRTGTSGAYEQYF.

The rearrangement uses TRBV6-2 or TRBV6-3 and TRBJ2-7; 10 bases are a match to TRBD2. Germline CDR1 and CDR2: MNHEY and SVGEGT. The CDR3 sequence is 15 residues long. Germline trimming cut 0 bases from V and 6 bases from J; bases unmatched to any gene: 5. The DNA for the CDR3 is TGTGCCAGCAGTTACTCGGTATTAGCGGGAGGCGAGCAGTACTTC. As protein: CASSYSVLAGGEQYF.

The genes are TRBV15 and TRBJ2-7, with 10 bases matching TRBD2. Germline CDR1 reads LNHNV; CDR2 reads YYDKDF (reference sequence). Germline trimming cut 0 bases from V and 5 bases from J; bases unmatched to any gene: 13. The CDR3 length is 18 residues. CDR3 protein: CATSRDLRASGRYHEQYF. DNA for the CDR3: TGTGCCACCAGCAGAGATCTCAGGGCTAGCGGGAGATATCACGAGCAGTACTTC. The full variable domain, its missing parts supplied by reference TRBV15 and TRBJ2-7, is DAMVIQNPRYQVTQFGKPVTLSCSQTLNHNVMYWYQQKSSQAPKLLFHYYDKDFNNEADTPDNFQSRRPNTSFCFLDIRSPGLGDTAMYLCATSRDLRASGRYHEQYFGPGTRLTVT.

The CDR3 protein is CASRGEGLTNQPQHF. The CDR3 nucleotides read TGTGCCAGCAGAGGGGAGGGACTGACCAATCAGCCCCAGCATTTT. V usage is TRBV27 and J usage is TRBJ1-5, with D perhaps TRBD1 (5 bases). Germline V gene data show CDR1 as MNHEY and CDR2 as SMNVEV (reference sequence). The V end was cut by 6 bases, the J end by 3 bases, with 15 bases between. This CDR3 spans 15 amino acids.

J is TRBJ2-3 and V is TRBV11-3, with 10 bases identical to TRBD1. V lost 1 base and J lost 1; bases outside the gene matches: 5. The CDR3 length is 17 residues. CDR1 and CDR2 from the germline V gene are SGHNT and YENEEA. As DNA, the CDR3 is TGTGCCAGCAGCTTAGGGTTTGGGACAGGGGGCACAGATACGCAGTATTTT. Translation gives CASSLGFGTGGTDTQYF.

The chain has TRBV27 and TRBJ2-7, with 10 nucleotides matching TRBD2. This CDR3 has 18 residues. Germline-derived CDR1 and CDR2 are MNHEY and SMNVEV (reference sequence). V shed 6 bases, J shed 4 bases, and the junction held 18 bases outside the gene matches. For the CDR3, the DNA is TGTGCCAGCAGCCCCAGGGGCTCCCTAGCGGGAGCGGGTTACGAGCAGTACTTC. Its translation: CASSPRGSLAGAGYEQYF.